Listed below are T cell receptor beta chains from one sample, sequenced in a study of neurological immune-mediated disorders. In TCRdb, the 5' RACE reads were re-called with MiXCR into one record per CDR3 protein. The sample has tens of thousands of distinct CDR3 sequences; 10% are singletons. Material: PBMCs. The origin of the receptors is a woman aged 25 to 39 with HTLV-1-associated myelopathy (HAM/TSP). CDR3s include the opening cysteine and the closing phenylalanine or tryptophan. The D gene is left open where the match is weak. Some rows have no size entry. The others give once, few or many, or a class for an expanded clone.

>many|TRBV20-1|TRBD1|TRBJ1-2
TGCAGTGCTAGAGACCGGGACAGGGGGCATGGCTACACCTTC
CSARDRDRGHGYTF
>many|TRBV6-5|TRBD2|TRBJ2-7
TGTGCCAGCAGTTACGGAGCTAGCGGGGGGGCGGTCTACGAGCAGTACTTC
CASSYGASGGAVYEQYF
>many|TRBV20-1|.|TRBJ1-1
TGCAGTGCTAGTTGGGTGGGGAACACTGAAGCTTTCTTT
CSASWVGNTEAFF
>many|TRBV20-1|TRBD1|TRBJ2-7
TGCAGTGCTAGCCGGTACGGGGGGACAGGGTCCTACGAGCAGTACTTC
CSASRYGGTGSYEQYF
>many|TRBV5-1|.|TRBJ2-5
TGCGCCAGCAGCCCCGGTTCGGGTTACCAAGAGACCCAGTACTTC
CASSPGSGYQETQYF
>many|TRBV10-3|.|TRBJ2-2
TGTGCCATCAGATCAACGGACACCAACACCGGGGAGCTGTTTTTT
CAIRSTDTNTGELFF
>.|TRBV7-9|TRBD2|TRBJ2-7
TGTGCCAGCAGCTTGGGGGGGGGACGGCACGAGCAGTACTTC
CASSLGGGRHEQYF
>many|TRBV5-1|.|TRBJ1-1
TGCGCCAGCCGGCTGGGGGGGACGAACACTGAAGCTTTCTTT
CASRLGGTNTEAFF
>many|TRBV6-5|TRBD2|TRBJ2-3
TGTGCCAGCACCGATAGCGGGGGGACAGATACGCAGTATTTT
CASTDSGGTDTQYF
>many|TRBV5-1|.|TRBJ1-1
TGCGCCAGCAGCTTGGAGGGCATTGAAGCTTTCTTT
CASSLEGIEAFF
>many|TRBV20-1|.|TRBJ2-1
TGCAGTGCTAGAGAAAGATTGCTAGCCCATGAGCAGTTCTTC
CSARERLLAHEQFF
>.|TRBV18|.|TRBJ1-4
TGTGCCAGCTCACCAAACCGGGCTGCAACTAATGAAAAACTGTTTTTT
CASSPNRAATNEKLFF
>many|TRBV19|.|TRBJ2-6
TGTGCCAGTAGTATTGGGAAGACTGGGGCCAACGTCCTGACTTTC
CASSIGKTGANVLTF
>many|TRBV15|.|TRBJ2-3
TGTGCCACCAGCAGAGTTAGGACAGCCACAGATACGCAGTATTTT
CATSRVRTATDTQYF
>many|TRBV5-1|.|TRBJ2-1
TGCGCCAGCAGCTCCGGGTCCTACAATGAGCAGTTCTTC
CASSSGSYNEQFF
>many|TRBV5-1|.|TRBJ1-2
TGCGCCAGCAGCTTGGTCGGGAAAGCTAACTATGGCTACACCTTC
CASSLVGKANYGYTF
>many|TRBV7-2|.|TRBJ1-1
TGTGCCAGCAGCTTAGATTCCGGGGGCCGGGAAGCTTTCTTT
CASSLDSGGREAFF
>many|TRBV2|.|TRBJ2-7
TGTGCCAGCAGCGTCGGACGAATTGAGTACTTC
CASSVGRIEYF
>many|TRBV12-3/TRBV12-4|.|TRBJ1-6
TGTGCCAGCAGATCAGGGTTTTCACCCCTCCACTTT
CASRSGFSPLHF
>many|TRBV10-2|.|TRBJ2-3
TGCGCCAGCAGTGAGTCAGGGGTCGGCAGCACAGATACGCAGTATTTT
CASSESGVGSTDTQYF
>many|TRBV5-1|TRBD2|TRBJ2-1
TGCGCCAGCAGCTCGGGACTAGTATCCCCCAATGAGCAGTTCTTC
CASSSGLVSPNEQFF
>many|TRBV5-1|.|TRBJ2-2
TGCGCCAGCAGCTTGTCAACGGGCCTACCCAGGGAGCTGTTTTTT
CASSLSTGLPRELFF
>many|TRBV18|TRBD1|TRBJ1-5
TGTGCCAGCTCACCGGACAGGGCCCCCAATCAGCCCCAGCATTTT
CASSPDRAPNQPQHF
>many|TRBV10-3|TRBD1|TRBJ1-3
TGTGCCATCAGTGGGGACAGGAGGTATTACTCTGGAAACACCATATATTTT
CAISGDRRYYSGNTIYF